This entry lists 18 T cell receptor beta chains sequenced from one sample in a study of T cells in Graves' hyperthyroidism and ophthalmopathy. RNA transcripts yielded amplified TCR beta CDR3 regions. A first-round RT-PCR of the TCR CDR3 used the HTBI primer set. MiXCR, applied by TCRdb to the multiplex PCR reads, yields one record per CDR3 protein. This sample has 460,000 or so distinct CDR3 sequences; 14% occur once, and the top ten carry about a sixth. Sample: blood. Receptors were obtained from a woman between 18 and 29 years old with Graves' hyperthyroidism.

Ten or more counts support this clonotype. The gene calls are TRBV30 and TRBJ1-3, with 9 bases matching TRBD1. The J segment lost 8 bases and the V segment lost 3 bases, leaving 8 bases of the junction unmatched. The germline V gene has CDR1 GTSNPN and CDR2 SVGIG (reference sequence). The CDR3 has 14 residues. CDR3 sequence (DNA): TGTGCCTGGAGGGGACAGGGTGGCGGACACACCATATATTTT. Translating gives CAWRGQGGGHTIYF.

This clonotype has only a few counts. The rearrangement links TRBV14 to TRBJ2-7; 8 nucleotides line up with TRBD1. V trimming: 3 bases; J trimming: 7 bases; junction bases outside the gene matches: 11. The CDR3 totals 15 residues. Per germline, CDR1 SGHDN and CDR2 FVKESK. The CDR3 here is CASSHRGGTGPEQYF. The DNA for the CDR3 is TGTGCCAGCAGCCATAGGGGCGGGACAGGACCTGAGCAGTACTTC.

The chain joins TRBV20-1 to TRBJ2-3; no clear D gene. Trimming took 6 bases from V and 2 from J, leaving 15 bases between them. Germline loops: CDR1 DFQATT, CDR2 SNEGSKA (reference sequence). The length of the CDR3 is 14 residues. This chain's CDR3 is CSATRATNTDTQYF. The CDR3 DNA is TGCAGTGCCACCCGGGCTACTAACACAGATACGCAGTATTTT.

The table lists this clonotype with many counts. DNA of the CDR3: TGTGCCAGCAGTTTAGAGACAGGGATTCAGCCCCAGCATTTT. Translating it yields CASSLETGIQPQHF. This chain joins TRBV27 and TRBJ1-5; TRBD1 matches at 7 bases. This CDR3 is 14 amino acids long. V lost 2 bases to trimming and J lost 6 bases; unmatched junction nucleotides: 4. The V gene's germline CDR1 is MNHEY and CDR2 SMNVEV (reference sequence).

This clonotype came up a few times. The chain has TRBV7-9 and TRBJ2-1; a weak D match, TRBD2 (5 bases). The CDR3 has 17 residues. Germline loops: CDR1 SEHNR, CDR2 FQNEAQ (reference sequence). V dropped 5 bases and J dropped 0 bases, with 17 bases sitting between them. The CDR3 is CASSSRETFFSYNEQFF. In DNA form, the CDR3 reads TGTGCCAGCAGCAGCCGGGAAACTTTTTTCTCCTACAATGAGCAGTTCTTC.

Many counts were recorded for this clonotype. The V gene is TRBV2, the J gene TRBJ1-1, with D tentatively TRBD1 (5 bases). The germline CDR1 and CDR2 sequences are SNHLY and FYNNEI. This CDR3 has 12 amino acids. Trimming pared 9 bases from V and 6 bases from J, leaving 14 bases between. DNA of the CDR3: TGTGCCAGTAAGGGGAATAGGGCTGAAGCTTTCTTT. Translated, it gives CASKGNRAEAFF.

This clonotype occurred a few times. The chain uses TRBV20-1 and TRBJ2-1; 7 positions agree with TRBD1. The CDR3 sequence is 18 residues long. J lost 2 bases, V lost 1 base, and 14 bases had no gene match. Per the germline V gene, CDR1 is DFQATT and CDR2 is SNEGSKA (reference sequence). This CDR3 is CSARAIFISGQAYNEQFF. CDR3 DNA sequence: TGCAGTGCTAGAGCCATCTTCATATCCGGACAGGCCTACAATGAGCAGTTCTTC.

The gene calls are TRBV7-9 and TRBJ2-1; 10 bases align to TRBD2. Trimming took 7 bases from V and 3 from J; bases not matched to a gene: 6. Germline V gene lookup returns CDR1 SEHNR and CDR2 FQNEAQ (reference sequence). CDR3 length: 15 amino acids. The CDR3 spells CASIGGTSVYNEQFF. CDR3 sequence (DNA): TGTGCCAGCATTGGGGGGACTAGCGTCTACAATGAGCAGTTCTTC. The whole variable domain, filled in from reference TRBV7-9 and TRBJ2-1, reads DTGVSQNPRHKITKRGQNVTFRCDPISEHNRLYWYRQTLGQGPEFLTYFQNEAQLEKSRLLSDRFSAERPKGSFSTLEIQRTEQGDSAMYLCASIGGTSVYNEQFFGPGTRLTVL.

This clonotype was detected many times. V usage is TRBV27 and J usage is TRBJ1-1; D possibly corresponds to TRBD1 (5 bases). Germline lookup yields CDR1 MNHEY and CDR2 SMNVEV (reference sequence). CDR3 length equals 15 residues. Trimming shortened V by 5 bases and J by 2 bases, and 15 bases separated the two germline ends. This CDR3 is CASSPEGRPNTEAFF. The CDR3 coding sequence is TGTGCCAGCAGTCCGGAGGGACGGCCCAACACTGAAGCTTTCTTT.

This clonotype was found many times. This sequence joins TRBV3-1 and TRBJ2-1; 8 bases are shared with TRBD2. V was pared by 0 bases and J by 4 bases, with 8 bases of the junction left unmatched. Germline V lookup: CDR1 LGHDT, CDR2 YNNKEL (reference sequence). The CDR3 loop spans 17 amino acids. The CDR3 bases are TGTGCCAGCAGCCAAGACCTAACTAGCGGTCCATACAATGAGCAGTTCTTC. It yields the protein CASSQDLTSGPYNEQFF.

This clonotype was recorded many times. The chain uses TRBV6-1 and TRBJ2-7; 7 nucleotides line up with TRBD1. The CDR3 covers 14 residues. From germline, CDR1 is MNHNS and CDR2 SASEGT. The V segment lost 8 bases and the J segment 2 bases; nucleotides outside the gene matches: 9. CDR3 coding DNA: TGTGCCAGCCAGAGTTGGGACAGAGCCTACGAGCAGTACTTC. As protein: CASQSWDRAYEQYF.

The J gene is TRBJ2-2, the V gene TRBV15, with 10 nucleotides matching TRBD2. CDR1 is LNHNV and CDR2 is YYDKDF in the germline V gene (reference sequence). The CDR3 extends over 17 amino acids. Germline trimming cut 0 bases from V and 1 base from J; bases unmatched to any gene: 2. CDR3 nucleotides: TGTGCCACCAGCAGAGACCGGACTAGCGGGAACACCGGGGAGCTGTTTTTT. Protein sequence: CATSRDRTSGNTGELFF.

This clonotype was recorded many times. This chain links TRBV6-1 with TRBJ1-4; 9 nucleotides agree with TRBD1. Germline V gene data show CDR1 as MNHNS and CDR2 as SASEGT. J lost 7 bases, V lost 5 bases, and 5 bases had no gene match. The CDR3 totals 14 residues. The CDR3 sequence: CASSTRDRVEKLFF. CDR3 sequence (DNA): TGTGCCAGCAGTACACGGGACAGGGTTGAAAAACTGTTTTTT.

V gene TRBV15 combines with J gene TRBJ1-1, with 7 bases that match TRBD1. Germline V lookup: CDR1 LNHNV, CDR2 YYDKDF (reference sequence). CDR3 size: 13 residues. The junction had 5 bases not matched to a gene; V was cut back by 5 bases and J by 5 bases. For the CDR3, the DNA is TGTGCCACCAGCGGGGGACAGTCAACTGAAGCTTTCTTT. Its protein is CATSGGQSTEAFF.

The sample holds a few counts of this clonotype. The chain combines TRBV6-2 or TRBV6-3 with TRBJ2-7; a weak D match, TRBD1 (6 bases). The CDR3 is 12 residues long. CDR1 is MNHEY and CDR2 is SVGEGT in the germline V gene. Trimming cost V 6 bases and J 8 bases, with 14 bases left between them. The CDR3 region is CASRPPGDKQYF. The CDR3 coding sequence is TGTGCCAGCAGGCCCCCCGGGGACAAGCAGTACTTC.

This clonotype was recorded at least ten times. This chain joins TRBV2 and TRBJ2-1; TRBD2 might be the D (5 bases). Trimming took 2 bases from V and 6 from J, leaving 8 bases between them. Germline values: CDR1 SNHLY, CDR2 FYNNEI. The CDR3 contains 13 residues. The CDR3 DNA reads TGTGCCAGCAGTGAATGGGGAGCCAATGAGCAGTTCTTC. It is translated as CASSEWGANEQFF. The full variable domain, in which reference TRBV2 and TRBJ2-1 provide the parts outside the CDR3, is EPEVTQTPSHQVTQMGQEVILRCVPISNHLYFYWYRQILGQKVEFLVSFYNNEISEKSEIFDDQFSVERPDGSNFTLKIRSTKLEDSAMYFCASSEWGANEQFFGPGTRLTVL.

This clonotype was found a few times. The chain combines TRBV12-3 or TRBV12-4 with TRBJ2-3, with D tentatively TRBD1 (6 bases). Trimming removed 6 bases at V and 1 base at J, with 14 bases between. There are 15 residues in the CDR3. CDR3 sequence reads: CASSSRQERTDTQYF. The CDR3 DNA reads as TGTGCCAGCAGCAGCAGACAGGAACGCACAGATACGCAGTATTTT.

In regard to this clonotype: This may arise from a read error, as a much more abundant clone is one base away. The rearrangement uses TRBV3-1 and TRBJ2-1, with 10 nucleotides matching TRBD2. The CDR3 covers 14 residues. The V gene's germline CDR1 is LGHDT and CDR2 YNNKEL (reference sequence). CDR3 sequence reads: CASTPSGRTNGQFF. The CDR3 DNA reads TGTGCCAGCACCCCTAGCGGGAGAACCAATGGGCAGTTCTTC.